One sample yielded the 27 T cell receptor beta chains listed below, sequenced in a study of monozygotic twins with inflammatory bowel disease. Reanalyzing the 5' RACE reads, TCRdb keeps one entry per CDR3 protein, without DNA. The sample's table shows a few hundred thousand distinct CDR3 sequences. Sequenced sample: blood. The receptors originated from a human donor with ulcerative colitis or Crohn's disease, or a healthy co-twin of an affected twin (not recorded which).

The chain carries TRBV10-1 and TRBJ2-2. The CDR3 has 11 amino acids. From germline, CDR1 is WNHNN and CDR2 SYGVQD (reference sequence). The CDR3 loop is CASSGGRELFF.

The rearrangement joins TRBV7-9 to TRBJ2-3; with no DNA, the TCRdb D assignment of TRBD2 cannot be verified. Germline-derived CDR1 and CDR2 are SEHNR and FQNEAQ (reference sequence). The CDR3 spans 16 residues. CDR3 amino acids: CASSHTSGGSTDTQYF.

The chain combines TRBV3-1 with TRBJ1-1. The CDR3 has 12 amino acids. Germline-derived CDR1 and CDR2 are LGHDT and YNNKEL (reference sequence). The CDR3: CASSQRSTEAFF.

The J gene is TRBJ1-4, the V gene TRBV29-1. Germline loops: CDR1 SQVTM, CDR2 ANQGSEA. The CDR3 is 12 residues long. CDR3 region: CSVSDRSEKLFF.

The CDR3 region is CASSYSGGRGGETQYF. V gene TRBV6-5 combines with J gene TRBJ2-5; no DNA is available, so the TRBD1 call from TCRdb remains unchecked. Per germline, CDR1 MNHEY and CDR2 SVGAGI. CDR3 length equals 16 residues.

The V call is TRBV5-1, the J call TRBJ2-2; the TRBD2 assignment by TCRdb is unverifiable without DNA. Germline V gene sequence: CDR1 SGHRS, CDR2 YFSETQ. CDR3 size: 13 residues. The CDR3 protein is CASTGQEAGELFF.

V usage is TRBV19 and J usage is TRBJ2-1; the D call of TRBD1 rests on TCRdb alone, since no DNA is present to check it. The CDR3 totals 15 residues. Germline CDR1 and CDR2: LNHDA and SQIVND (reference sequence). CDR3 region: CASSMGDSSYNEQFF.

V and J are TRBV5-1 and TRBJ2-1; TCRdb's D call of TRBD2 is untestable without DNA. This CDR3 contains 16 residues. Germline CDR1 is SGHRS and CDR2 is YFSETQ. The CDR3: CASSSLAGGLYNEQFF. The full variable domain, its missing parts supplied by reference TRBV5-1 and TRBJ2-1, is KAGVTQTPRYLIKTRGQQVTLSCSPISGHRSVSWYQQTPGQGLQFLFEYFSETQRNKGNFPGRFSGRQFSNSRSEMNVSTLELGDSALYLCASSSLAGGLYNEQFFGPGTRLTVL.

The rearrangement joins TRBV19 to TRBJ1-1; TCRdb names TRBD1, which stays unverified in the absence of DNA. From germline, CDR1 is LNHDA and CDR2 SQIVND (reference sequence). This CDR3 has 15 residues. CDR3 loop: CASSSSGTLNTEAFF. Complete variable domain (other parts from reference TRBV19 and TRBJ1-1): DGGITQSPKYLFRKEGQNVTLSCEQNLNHDAMYWYRQDPGQGLRLIYYSQIVNDFQKGDIAEGYSVSREKKESFPLTVTSAQKNPTAFYLCASSSSGTLNTEAFFGQGTRLTVV.

The V and J genes are TRBV19 and TRBJ1-1. There are 14 residues in the CDR3. Germline loops: CDR1 LNHDA, CDR2 SQIVND (reference sequence). CDR3 in amino acids: CASSDPGLDTEAFF.

The chain recombines TRBV20-1 with TRBJ2-7; the TCRdb D gene call, TRBD1, has no DNA to confirm it. The germline V gene encodes CDR1 DFQATT and CDR2 SNEGSKA (reference sequence). This CDR3 has 14 residues. The CDR3 here is CSASFRGRTYEQYF.

The chain joins TRBV5-1 to TRBJ2-7; TCRdb picks TRBD2, but there is no DNA to check that call. The CDR3 covers 16 residues. CDR1 SGHRS and CDR2 YFSETQ come from the germline V gene. This CDR3 is CASSLGWTTEVGEQYF.

The chain joins TRBV7-2 to TRBJ1-6; TCRdb's D call, TRBD1, is unchecked because there is no DNA. This CDR3 region has 14 residues. Germline CDR1 SGHTA, CDR2 FQGNSA. The CDR3: CASSRGPLQSPLHF.

The chain couples TRBV5-1 to TRBJ2-1; TCRdb calls TRBD1, which cannot be checked without DNA. The CDR3 totals 14 residues. Germline V CDR1 and CDR2: SGHRS, YFSETQ. The CDR3 spells CASSGGHSYNEQFF.

The V and J genes are TRBV2 and TRBJ2-7; as DNA is missing, the TRBD1 call by TCRdb cannot be tested. The CDR3 covers 12 residues. Per germline, CDR1 SNHLY and CDR2 FYNNEI. The CDR3 region is CASSRQVYEQYF.

This chain links TRBV3-1 with TRBJ1-2. The CDR3 length is 14 residues. Germline loops: CDR1 LGHDT, CDR2 YNNKEL (reference sequence). The CDR3 is CASSLDTTNYGYTF.

The chain links TRBV7-3 to TRBJ1-1. CDR1 is SGHTA, CDR2 FQGTGA, per germline. The CDR3 totals 13 residues. CDR3 region: CASSLLQYTEAFF.

J is TRBJ2-5 and V is TRBV20-1; TCRdb proposes TRBD2, but this gene call is untestable without DNA. The CDR3 consists of 14 residues. The germline V gene has CDR1 DFQATT and CDR2 SNEGSKA (reference sequence). The CDR3 protein is CSGTSGDRSETQYF.

V is TRBV20-1 and J is TRBJ1-5; TCRdb's D gene call, TRBD1, goes unchecked for lack of DNA. Per the germline V gene, CDR1 is DFQATT and CDR2 is SNEGSKA (reference sequence). The CDR3 spans 14 residues. The CDR3 sequence is CSAYRGQSNQPQHF.

The chain combines TRBV7-2 with TRBJ1-1; TCRdb's D call, TRBD1, is unchecked because there is no DNA. The CDR3 is 15 amino acids. Germline V gene lookup returns CDR1 SGHTA and CDR2 FQGNSA. The CDR3 loop is CASSLGPYGDTEAFF.

This sequence joins TRBV20-1 and TRBJ1-4; TCRdb picks TRBD1, but there is no DNA to check that call. This CDR3 spans 14 amino acids. Germline V CDR1 and CDR2: DFQATT, SNEGSKA (reference sequence). The CDR3 sequence is CSEWGGLTNEKLFF.

The J gene is TRBJ2-7, the V gene TRBV6-5; checking the TCRdb D call of TRBD2 is not possible without DNA. Per germline, CDR1 MNHEY and CDR2 SVGAGI. This CDR3 has 15 amino acids. CDR3 sequence reads: CASSSRDWISYEQYF.

The CDR3 spells CASSPTDRGYFSEAFF. This chain links TRBV4-1 with TRBJ1-1; TCRdb selects TRBD1, and the lack of DNA leaves this call unchecked. Germline CDR1 is MGHRA and CDR2 is YSYEKL. The CDR3 loop spans 16 amino acids.

This rearrangement joins TRBV6-6 to TRBJ2-7. CDR1 MNHNY and CDR2 SVGAGI come from the germline V gene (reference sequence). This CDR3 contains 12 residues. CDR3 amino acids: CASRTNTYEQYF.

The genes are TRBV6-2 or TRBV6-3 and TRBJ1-6. Germline CDR1 reads MNHEY; CDR2 reads SVGEGT. This CDR3 is built from 14 residues. The CDR3 sequence is CASRLTGLNSPLHF.

This chain links TRBV11-2 with TRBJ2-1; TCRdb lists TRBD1, though no DNA is available to test this call. This CDR3 has 18 residues. CDR1 and CDR2 from the germline V gene are SGHAT and FQNNGV. CDR3 sequence: CASSSRPRRDMGANEQFF.

The chain is built from TRBV5-1 and TRBJ1-4; TCRdb designates TRBD1, a call that cannot be tested without DNA. The CDR3 is 14 amino acids. CDR1 SGHRS and CDR2 YFSETQ come from the germline V gene. The CDR3 region is CASSEQGSNEKLFF.